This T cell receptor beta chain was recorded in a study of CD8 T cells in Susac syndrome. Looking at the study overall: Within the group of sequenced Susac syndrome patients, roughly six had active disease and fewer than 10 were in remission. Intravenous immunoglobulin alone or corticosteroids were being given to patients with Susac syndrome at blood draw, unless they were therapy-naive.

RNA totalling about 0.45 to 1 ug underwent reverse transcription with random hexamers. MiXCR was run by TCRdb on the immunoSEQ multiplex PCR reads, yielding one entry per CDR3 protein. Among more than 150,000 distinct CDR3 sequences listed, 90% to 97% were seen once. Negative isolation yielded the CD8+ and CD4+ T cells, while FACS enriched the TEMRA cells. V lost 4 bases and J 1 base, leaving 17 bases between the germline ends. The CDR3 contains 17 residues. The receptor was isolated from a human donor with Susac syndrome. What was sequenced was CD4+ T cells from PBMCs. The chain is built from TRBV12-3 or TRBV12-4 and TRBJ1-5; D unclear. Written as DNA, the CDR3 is TGTGCCAGCAGTTATCATGAAAGAACAGCCAGCAATCAGCCCCAGCATTTT. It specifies CASSYHERTASNQPQHF.